The T cell receptor beta chain under discussion was sequenced for a study of regulatory T cells in long-lasting Graves disease. TCR beta libraries were built with iRepertoire HTBI primers and Arm-PCR of CDR3 regions. TCRdb recomputed calls from the multiplex PCR reads with MiXCR, one row per CDR3 protein. The sample yields around 500,000 distinct CDR3 sequences, about 11% seen once. Time point noted: newly diagnosed GD, antithyroid drugs for less than 3 months. Researchers made the TCR library from RNA that was extracted from PBMCs. Ten or more counts support this clonotype. The V gene end was trimmed by 3 bases and the J gene end by 5 bases; junction bases not matched to a gene: 5. Germline CDR1 and CDR2: KGHDR and SFDVKD. The CDR3 is 15 amino acids. The same sample was also used in a study of T cells in Graves' hyperthyroidism and ophthalmopathy. This second study says: Most thyroid clonotypes with frequency above 0.001 were detected in blood.

The V call is TRBV24-1, the J call TRBJ2-5; 10 bases align to TRBD1. This receptor was obtained from a woman aged 25 to 45 with Graves disease. The material sequenced was peripheral blood mononuclear cells (PBMCs), taken at new diagnosis, from a patient treated with antithyroid drugs. CDR3 nucleotide sequence: TGTGCCACCAGTGATAACGACAGGGGGCGGGAGACCCAGTACTTC. Residues: CATSDNDRGRETQYF.